Reported below is one T cell receptor (beta chain). The data were obtained in a study of blood T cell repertoires in COVID-19. Across the study: Acute and convalescent COVID-19 samples came from the United States, Italy and Spain. T cells, B-cell-depleted T cells, or PBMCs supplied cDNA or gDNA.

Sequenced by immunoSEQ multiplex PCR; TCRdb stores in-frame clones only, minus some. This table holds hundreds of thousands of clones, 80% to 90% found once. CDR1 and CDR2 (germline): MNHEY, SMNVEV (reference sequence). The CDR3 has 12 amino acids. V was shortened by 6 bases and J by 2 bases, with 6 bases between the two germline ends. The TCR originated in a man younger than 45 with active or convalescent COVID-19. The V call is TRBV27, the J call TRBJ2-3; D unresolved. Sequencing used peripheral blood. Written as DNA, the CDR3 is TGTGCCAGCAGCCCTTCCACAGATACGCAGTATTTT. As protein: CASSPSTDTQYF.